The clone carrying this T cell receptor beta chain was counted many times. These data come from a study of CD8+CD57+ T cells in acquired aplastic anemia. The V segment lost 2 bases and the J segment 2 bases; nucleotides outside the gene matches: 6. The CDR3 totals 14 residues. Germline V gene data show CDR1 as DFQATT and CDR2 as SNEGSKA (reference sequence). Genomic DNA acted as the template from which TCR beta VDJ combination and CDR3 sequence profiling were carried out. TCRdb analysed the reads with MiXCR anew, one entry per CDR3 protein. Here the sample spans more than 150,000 distinct CDR3 sequences, approximately 49% being singletons.

The rearrangement links TRBV20-1 to TRBJ2-7; 7 nucleotides line up with TRBD2. This TCR was sampled from a human donor in good health. Sequencing used sorted CD4+, CD8+, or CD8+CD57+ T cells (not recorded which) from PBMCs. The CDR3 bases are TGCAGTGCTAGAATGCCTAGCGGCACCTACGAGCAGTACTTC. Translation: CSARMPSGTYEQYF.